Described below is a single T cell receptor beta chain sequence and its context. The antigen is not known. The protocol was immunoSEQ multiplex PCR, while the TCRdb copy is restricted to in-frame clones and leaves out a portion. Of over a million clones listed, about 74% are singletons. The germline V and J ends were trimmed by 3 bases and 5 bases, with 11 bases remaining between them. The CDR3 runs to 14 residues. Germline CDR1 reads MDHEN; CDR2 reads SYDVKM. This sample was included in a study of shared clonotypes between healthy human individuals. Study summary: Each donor's CD4 naive and CD4 memory cells filled three plates apiece, CD8 naive two, and CD8 memory one. Study-level findings and limits: Shared clonotypes across all four donors exceeded non-shared ones in generation probability.

This sequence joins TRBV28 and TRBJ1-5; D is perhaps TRBD1 (5 bases). The receptor was derived from a man aged 18 to 29 in good health. Sequenced input: memory CD4+ T cells sorted from blood. Noted subset: CD45RA-negative fraction. The CDR3 sequence is CASSFGWGDQPQHF. The CDR3, as DNA: TGTGCCAGCAGTTTCGGGTGGGGGGATCAGCCCCAGCATTTT. Full variable domain (outside the CDR3, taken from reference TRBV28 and TRBJ1-5): DVKVTQSSRYLVKRTGEKVFLECVQDMDHENMFWYRQDPGLGLRLIYFSYDVKMKEKGDIPEGYSVSREKKERFSLILESASTNQTSMYLCASSFGWGDQPQHFGDGTRLSIL.